Reported below is one T cell receptor beta chain. The data belong to a study of shared clonotypes between healthy human individuals. Turning to the study itself: Every donor yielded three CD4 naive, three CD4 memory, two CD8 naive and one CD8 memory plate.

The protocol was immunoSEQ multiplex PCR, while the TCRdb copy is restricted to in-frame clones and leaves out a portion. The data contain around 2.3 million clones, almost 96% of them singletons. This CDR3 contains 16 residues. The junction had 6 bases not matched to a gene; V was cut back by 1 base and J by 5 bases. Germline loops: CDR1 SGDLS, CDR2 YYNGEE. The chain recombines TRBV9 with TRBJ2-2; TRBD1 agrees at 9 bases. The sequencing sample was made of naive CD4+ T cells sorted from blood. Documented subset: CD45RA+ positively selected. The receptor was isolated from a man aged 18 to 30 in good health. DNA of the CDR3: TGTGCCAGCAGCGTACTAGGACAGGGGCCGACCGGGGAGCTGTTTTTT. This translates into CASSVLGQGPTGELFF.